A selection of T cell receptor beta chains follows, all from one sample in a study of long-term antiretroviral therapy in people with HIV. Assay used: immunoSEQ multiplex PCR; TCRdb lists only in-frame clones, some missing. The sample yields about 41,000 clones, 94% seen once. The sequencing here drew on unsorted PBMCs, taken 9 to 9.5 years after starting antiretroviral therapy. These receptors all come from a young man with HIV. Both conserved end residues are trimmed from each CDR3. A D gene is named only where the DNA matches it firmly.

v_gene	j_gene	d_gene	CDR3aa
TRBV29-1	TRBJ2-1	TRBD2	SVALLAGAYNEQF
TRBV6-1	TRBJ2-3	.	ASSRYTGDTQY
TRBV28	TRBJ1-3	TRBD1	ASSLDLTGLDTIY
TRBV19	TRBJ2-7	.	ASSVAAGSEQY
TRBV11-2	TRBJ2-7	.	ASSLGTVYEQY
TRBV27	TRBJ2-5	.	ASRTNGGTQETQY
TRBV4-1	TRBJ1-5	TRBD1	ASSTYLSTDRGSNQPQH
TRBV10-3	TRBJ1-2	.	AISEGRGGKTLYGYT
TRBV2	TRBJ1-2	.	ASIEVDYGYT
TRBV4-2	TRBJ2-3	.	ASSPGRGGASGYTQY
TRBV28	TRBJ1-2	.	ASSFGGAGGYT
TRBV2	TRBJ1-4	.	ASKGENEKLF
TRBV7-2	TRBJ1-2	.	ASSLGPQVGT
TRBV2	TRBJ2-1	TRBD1	ASSPGGRGLHEQF
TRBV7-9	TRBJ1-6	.	ASSSANSPLH
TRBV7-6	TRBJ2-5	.	ASSLGYSNQETQY
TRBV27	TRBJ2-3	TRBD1	ASRRDRVTDTQY
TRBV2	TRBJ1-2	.	ASSEAPPALDSPGYT
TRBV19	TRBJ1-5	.	ASTPGAGQPQH
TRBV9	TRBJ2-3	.	ASSEGVRDTQY
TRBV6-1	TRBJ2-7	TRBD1	ASSEAQGASYEQY
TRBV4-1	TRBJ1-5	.	ASSRERDQPQH
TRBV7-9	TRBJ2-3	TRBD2	ASSILAGISTDTQY
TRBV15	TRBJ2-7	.	ATSKTSGTHSYEQY
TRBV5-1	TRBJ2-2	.	ASSLTVNTGELF
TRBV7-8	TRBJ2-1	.	ASSLASYNEQF
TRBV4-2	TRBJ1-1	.	ASSQDKGREAF
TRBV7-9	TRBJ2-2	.	ASTVAGELF
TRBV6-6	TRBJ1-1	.	ASRMDVMNTEAF
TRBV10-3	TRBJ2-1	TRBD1	AISESRTGGYNEQF
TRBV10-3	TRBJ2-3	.	AISEELVAQY
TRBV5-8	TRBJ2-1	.	ASSLADLVVNEQF
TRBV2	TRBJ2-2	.	ASKAGFNTGELF
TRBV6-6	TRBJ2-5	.	ASHRGETQY
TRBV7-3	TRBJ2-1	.	ASSSPRSEQF
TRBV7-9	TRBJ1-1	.	ASSPSQPVNEAF
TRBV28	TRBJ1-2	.	ASSFVGGYT
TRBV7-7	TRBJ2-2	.	ASSLDIGTGELF
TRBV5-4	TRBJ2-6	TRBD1	ASSLGTGGSGANVLT
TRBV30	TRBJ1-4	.	ALTEGIEKLF
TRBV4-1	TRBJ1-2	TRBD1	ASRSGQGADYGYT
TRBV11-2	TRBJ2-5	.	ASSQDQETQY
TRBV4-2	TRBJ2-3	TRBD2	ASSQGGRGGLAGGRTDTQY
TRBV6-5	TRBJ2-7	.	ASRTPGSYEQY
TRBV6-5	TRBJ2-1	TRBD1	ASRLTGGSYNEQF
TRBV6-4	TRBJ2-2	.	ASSDLTTGELF
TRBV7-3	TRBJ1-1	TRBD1	ASSFTGVKVSEAF
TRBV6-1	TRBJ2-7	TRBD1	ASSLGDSPSYEQY
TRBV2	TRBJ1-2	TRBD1	ASSGQGNNYGYT
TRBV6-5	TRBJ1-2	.	ASSPGAGGGYT
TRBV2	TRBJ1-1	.	ASKGWSGDTEAF